Shown below are 14 T cell receptor beta chains from a single sample sequenced in a study of blood T cell repertoires in COVID-19 (dated by TCRdb to the early 2020s). Libraries were prepared through the immunoSEQ multiplex PCR assay. Sourced from immuneACCESS, this table was stored by TCRdb with only in-frame sequences that have V and J called. A share of the clones is absent; for the studies checked, an unresolved V gene accounts for under half, and the remainder has no known explanation. The sample profile shows approximately 290,000 clones; 80% to 90% of them were found once. Clones ranked in the top ten supply 4.3% of the sample. Material for sequencing was PBMCs or T cells enriched from blood (not recorded which). The receptors come from a woman aged 25 to 45 who had recovered from COVID-19.

This clone was detected only once. J is TRBJ2-5 and V is TRBV10-2, with a weak D call TRBD2 (5 bases). Trimming stripped 11 bases from V and 1 base from J, with 14 bases between. Germline V gene data show CDR1 as WSHSY and CDR2 as SAAADI. The CDR3 totals 13 residues. The CDR3 DNA sequence: TGCGCCGCCGGGAAGCGGAGCCAAGAGACCCAGTACTTC. Encoded protein: CAAGKRSQETQYF.

The J gene is TRBJ2-2, the V gene TRBV5-6; D unresolved. Germline CDR1 and CDR2: SGHDT and YYEEEE. This CDR3 comprises 12 residues. The V gene lost 0 bases and the J gene lost 7 bases, with 4 bases spanning the gap. The CDR3 DNA sequence: TGTGCCAGCAGCTTGGCATTCGGGGAGCTGTTTTTT. Protein sequence: CASSLAFGELFF. Full variable domain (rest looked up from reference TRBV5-6 and TRBJ2-2): DAGVTQSPTHLIKTRGQQVTLRCSPKSGHDTVSWYQQALGQGPQFIFQYYEEEERQRGNFPDRFSGHQFPNYSSELNVNALLLGDSALYLCASSLAFGELFFGEGSRLTVL.

V and J are TRBV28 and TRBJ2-7; 7 bases map to TRBD1. There are 16 residues in the CDR3. Looked up from germline, CDR1 is MDHEN and CDR2 is SYDVKM. V shed 6 bases, J shed 3 bases, and the junction held 14 bases outside the gene matches. CDR3 in DNA: TGTGCCAGCAGAATGAGGTCCGGGACAGCAGACTACGAGCAGTACTTC. It encodes CASRMRSGTADYEQYF.

V usage is TRBV7-2 and J usage is TRBJ2-5; tentative D call: TRBD2 (6 bases). The CDR3 contains 18 residues. Germline V gene sequence: CDR1 SGHTA, CDR2 FQGNSA. V was clipped by 3 bases and J by 6 bases, with 26 bases between them. This CDR3 reads CASSFSPGFTAGLKTQYF. Here the CDR3 DNA reads TGTGCCAGCAGCTTTTCCCCGGGATTTACGGCGGGGTTAAAGACCCAGTACTTC.

This chain links TRBV19 with TRBJ2-7; 11 nucleotides align to TRBD2. Per germline, CDR1 LNHDA and CDR2 SQIVND (reference sequence). The CDR3 is 15 residues long. The V and J ends lost 5 bases and 3 bases, in that order; junction bases with no gene match: 6. CDR3 sequence: CASSLRLAGSYEQYF. CDR3 nucleotide sequence: TGTGCCAGTAGTCTGAGACTAGCGGGGAGCTACGAGCAGTACTTC.

The CDR3 sequence is CASSLAEWGYTF. The CDR3 DNA is TGTGCCAGCAGTTTGGCAGAATGGGGCTACACCTTC. The J gene is TRBJ1-2, the V gene TRBV28; D is undetermined. Per the germline V gene, CDR1 is MDHEN and CDR2 is SYDVKM. Trimming stripped 3 bases from V and 8 bases from J, with 10 bases between. CDR3 size: 12 residues.

This clone has a single count. The rearrangement links TRBV29-1 to TRBJ2-3; the match to TRBD2 covers 7 bases. CDR3 length: 13 residues. V was clipped by 6 bases and J by 0 bases; unmatched bases: 3. Germline CDR1 is SQVTM and CDR2 is ANQGSEA. This chain's CDR3 is CSVRRGSTDTQYF. As DNA, the CDR3 is TGCAGCGTGAGGCGGGGGAGCACAGATACGCAGTATTTT.

This clone was counted between two and nine times. J is TRBJ1-5 and V is TRBV3-1 (or the pseudogene TRBV3-2), with unresolved D. Per the germline V gene, CDR1 is LGHDT and CDR2 is YNNKEL (reference sequence). The CDR3 totals 13 residues. Trimming stripped 4 bases from V and 2 bases from J, with 6 bases between. CDR3 in amino acids: CASSRGGNQPQHF. The CDR3 region has the DNA TGTGCCAGCAGCCGCGGGGGCAATCAGCCCCAGCATTTT.

The gene calls are TRBV6-5 and TRBJ1-3; 7 bases fit TRBD1. The germline gives CDR1 MNHEY, CDR2 SVGAGI. J lost 2 bases, V lost 5 bases, and 6 bases had no gene match. This CDR3 comprises 15 residues. CDR3 sequence: CASSKTGSAGNTIYF. For the CDR3, the DNA is TGTGCCAGCAGTAAGACAGGGTCCGCTGGAAACACCATATATTTT.

This clone was recorded at least ten times. The V and J genes are TRBV27 and TRBJ1-6, with D maybe TRBD1 (5 bases). The length of the CDR3 is 14 residues. Per the germline V gene, CDR1 is MNHEY and CDR2 is SMNVEV (reference sequence). V was cut by 6 bases and J by 7 bases, with 13 bases left in between. CDR3 DNA: TGTGCCAGCAGAACACGTCCAGGGAATTCACCCCTCCACTTT. Its translation: CASRTRPGNSPLHF.

The V call is TRBV5-6, the J call TRBJ1-5; D may be TRBD1 (5 bases). This CDR3 contains 16 residues. Germline lookup yields CDR1 SGHDT and CDR2 YYEEEE. The ends were cut back, 2 bases at V and 2 bases at J, with 14 bases in the middle. The CDR3 nucleotides read TGTGCCAGCAGCTTAGGCGGGGGTTCGGGCAATCAGCCCCAGCATTTT. It translates to CASSLGGGSGNQPQHF.

The chain couples TRBV11-3 to TRBJ1-1, with 7 bases fitting TRBD1. Germline CDR1 reads SGHNT; CDR2 reads YENEEA. J gave up 3 bases and V 4 bases, and 8 bases lay outside the gene matches. This CDR3 region has 15 residues. The CDR3 DNA is TGTGCCAGCAGCTCAACCGGGACAGCCGACACTGAAGCTTTCTTT. Translating it yields CASSSTGTADTEAFF. The full variable domain, completed using reference TRBV11-3 and TRBJ1-1, is EAGVVQSPRYKIIEKKQPVAFWCNPISGHNTLYWYLQNLGQGPELLIRYENEEAVDDSQLPKDRFSAERLKGVDSTLKIQPAELGDSAVYLCASSSTGTADTEAFFGQGTRLTVV.

The chain links TRBV29-1 to TRBJ1-4, with D possibly matching TRBD1 (6 bases). Trimming left V 7 bases short and J 0 bases short, with 9 bases between. Germline CDR1 and CDR2: SQVTM and ANQGSEA. The CDR3 sequence is 13 residues long. CDR3 coding DNA: TGCAGCGCGAGACAGGCAACTAATGAAAAACTGTTTTTT. Its protein is CSARQATNEKLFF.

This chain uses TRBV12-3 or TRBV12-4 with TRBJ2-1, with D possibly TRBD2 on 5 matching bases. The CDR3 length is 12 residues. With 4 bases removed from V and 8 bases from J, the gap between germline ends came to 9 bases. The CDR3 DNA reads as TGTGCCAGCAGTTGGACGAGGGATGAGCAGTTCTTC. This gives the protein CASSWTRDEQFF.